This T cell receptor beta chain is from a study of T cell repertoires in cytomegalovirus infection. Study summary: CMV infection and matching HLA type were both indicated by public TCR beta signatures. Regarding the study as a whole: HLA-C-restricted CMV-specific TCR beta clonotypes were dominant in the ex vivo response.

MiXCR, run by TCRdb on the reads, gives a single entry per CDR3 protein. This table has 400,000 to 550,000 distinct CDR3 sequences, 10% to 12% appearing once. As concerns this clonotype: What it binds is not known. A much larger clone sits a single nucleotide away, making a read error possible. The CDR3 ends on some other residue instead of the conserved phenylalanine or tryptophan, so this is likely a read error.

This CDR3 spans 16 amino acids. The ends lost 2 bases at V and 8 bases at J; junction bases unmatched: 11. This receptor was taken from a human donor in good health (CMV status not recorded). Some clones in this sample may be carry-over from other donors' samples. The sample taken for sequencing was PBMCs. V gene TRBV12-3 or TRBV12-4 combines with J gene TRBJ2-1, with 8 bases lining up with TRBD2. The CDR3 loop reads CASSLRTGGVRDEQFS. The DNA for the CDR3 is TGTGCCAGCAGTTTACGAACCGGGGGGGTGAGGGATGAGCAGTTCTCC.